The 31 T cell receptor beta chains presented below share a single source sample, sequenced in a study of response to subunit inactivated influenza vaccine. TCRdb reprocessed the RT-PCR reads with MiXCR, giving one entry per CDR3 protein. The table lists some 550,000 distinct CDR3 sequences, approximately 24% of them singletons. The same sample was also studied in work on T cells expressing NK-cell markers. That publication notes: Scientists made TCR beta cDNA using 5'RACE template switching with UMIs.

Sequenced material: CD4+ T cells sorted from PBMCs, taken roughly 12 days after vaccination. The origin of the receptors is a man between 50 and 59 years old who received an inactivated influenza vaccine.

This clonotype was detected only a few times. V usage is TRBV29-1 and J usage is TRBJ1-2; 7 bases line up with TRBD1. There are 16 residues in the CDR3. Germline V CDR1 and CDR2: SQVTM, ANQGSEA. V shed 5 bases, J shed 1 base, and the junction held 13 bases outside the gene matches. DNA for the CDR3: TGCAGCGTTAAGCTCGCCAGACAGGGAGATAACTATGGCTACACCTTC. This sequence encodes CSVKLARQGDNYGYTF. The complete variable domain, with remaining parts taken from reference TRBV29-1 and TRBJ1-2, reads SAVISQKPSRDICQRGTSLTIQCQVDSQVTMMFWYRQQPGQSLTLIATANQGSEATYESGFVIDKFPISRPNLTFSTLTVSNMSPEDSSIYLCSVKLARQGDNYGYTFGSGTRLTVV.

CDR3 nucleotide sequence: TGTGCCAGCAGCTTAGCCGGGGCCGATTACAATGAGCAGTTCTTC. Protein: CASSLAGADYNEQFF. V usage is TRBV7-2 and J usage is TRBJ2-1; D possibly uses TRBD1 or TRBD2 (5 bases each). Germline CDR1 SGHTA, CDR2 FQGNSA. The germline V and J ends were trimmed by 0 bases and 4 bases, with 10 bases remaining between them. The CDR3 spans 15 residues. Full variable domain (remainder filled in from reference TRBV7-2 and TRBJ2-1): GAGVSQSPSNKVTEKGKDVELRCDPISGHTALYWYRQSLGQGLEFLIYFQGNSAPDKSGLPSDRFSAERTGGSVSTLTIQRTQQEDSAVYLCASSLAGADYNEQFFGPGTRLTVL.

The chain recombines TRBV28 with TRBJ1-1, with D perhaps TRBD1 (5 bases). CDR1 and CDR2 from the germline V gene are MDHEN and SYDVKM. CDR3 size: 14 residues. The V end lost 3 bases, the J end lost 0 bases, and 8 bases lay between the germline ends. The CDR3 protein is CASSFVRVNTEAFF. CDR3 sequence (DNA): TGTGCCAGCAGTTTTGTCAGGGTGAACACTGAAGCTTTCTTT.

This clonotype was found a few times. The rearrangement links TRBV6-5 to TRBJ2-1; TRBD2 is a possible D gene (6 bases). V dropped 0 bases and J dropped 4 bases, with 10 bases sitting between them. The CDR3 is 15 amino acids. Germline-derived CDR1 and CDR2 are MNHEY and SVGAGI. The CDR3 sequence is CASSYSSGSYNEQFF. In DNA, the CDR3 is TGTGCCAGCAGTTACTCTAGCGGTTCTTACAATGAGCAGTTCTTC.

The sample holds many counts of this clonotype. The chain uses TRBV7-8 and TRBJ2-7; 8 nucleotides line up with TRBD2. Germline V lookup: CDR1 SGHVS, CDR2 FQNEAQ. Trimming at V came to 5 bases and at J to 5 bases, leaving 5 bases not matched to a gene. CDR3 size: 13 residues. Written as DNA, the CDR3 is TGTGCCAGCAGCCCGGGACTAGAACACGAGCAGTACTTC. Its translation is CASSPGLEHEQYF.

This clonotype was detected a few times. The gene calls are TRBV9 and TRBJ2-7; 8 bases agree with TRBD1. J was trimmed by 1 base and V by 0 bases; bases with no gene match: 3. CDR3 length: 15 residues. The V gene's germline CDR1 is SGDLS and CDR2 YYNGEE. This CDR3 is CASSVEGQASYEQYF. The CDR3 DNA follows: TGTGCCAGCAGCGTAGAGGGACAGGCATCCTACGAGCAGTACTTC.

The chain combines TRBV20-1 with TRBJ1-6, with D unresolved. Trimming shortened V by 5 bases and J by 7 bases, and 12 bases separated the two germline ends. CDR3 length: 13 amino acids. Germline loops: CDR1 DFQATT, CDR2 SNEGSKA (reference sequence). The CDR3 loop is CSAGRARNSPLHF. CDR3 in DNA: TGCAGTGCTGGCCGGGCGCGGAATTCACCCCTCCACTTT.

The chain employs TRBV7-9 and TRBJ1-1; no clear D gene. CDR1 is SEHNR, CDR2 FQNEAQ, per germline (reference sequence). The CDR3 consists of 14 residues. V was trimmed by 4 bases and J by 4 bases, leaving 13 bases between them. This CDR3 is CASSWRQMGTEAFF. The CDR3 DNA sequence: TGTGCCAGCAGCTGGAGACAAATGGGCACTGAAGCTTTCTTT.

On this clonotype: The junction departs from germline at one end; a sequencing error may be responsible. This rearrangement joins TRBV7-2 to TRBJ1-1, with D unclear. The CDR3 is 12 residues long. Germline V gives CDR1 SGHTA, CDR2 FQGNSA. The CDR3 loop is CASSLEIRPNEF. CDR3 bases: TGTGCCAGCAGCTTAGAAATCAGGCCTAACGAGTTT.

The sample holds a few counts of this clonotype. V is TRBV20-1 and J is TRBJ2-3; tentative D call: TRBD1 (5 bases). CDR1 DFQATT and CDR2 SNEGSKA come from the germline V gene (reference sequence). This CDR3 region has 15 residues. Trimming removed 1 base from V and 0 bases from J, with 11 bases in between. The chain's CDR3 is CSARGHRSSTDTQYF. The CDR3 DNA reads as TGCAGTGCTAGAGGTCACAGGTCTAGCACAGATACGCAGTATTTT.

The gene calls are TRBV7-2 and TRBJ2-7; either TRBD1 or TRBD2 may fit D (5 bases each). The germline V and J ends were trimmed by 1 base and 0 bases, with 13 bases remaining between them. CDR3 length: 16 residues. CDR1 SGHTA and CDR2 FQGNSA come from the germline V gene. The CDR3 loop is CASSLGRAGASYEQYF. The CDR3 DNA reads TGTGCCAGCAGCTTAGGGCGGGCTGGGGCCTCCTACGAGCAGTACTTC.

The chain employs TRBV7-9 and TRBJ2-6; D is unclear. The CDR3 has 16 residues. The germline CDR1 and CDR2 sequences are SEHNR and FQNEAQ (reference sequence). Trimming removed 4 bases from V and 2 bases from J, with 12 bases in between. The CDR3 protein is CASSSIPFAGANVLTF. CDR3 nucleotide sequence: TGTGCCAGCAGCTCTATTCCCTTTGCTGGGGCCAACGTCCTGACTTTC.

The rearrangement links TRBV5-1 to TRBJ2-5; no firm D call. The CDR3 covers 12 residues. Germline assignment: CDR1 SGHRS and CDR2 YFSETQ. V lost 4 bases and J 3 bases, leaving 7 bases between the germline ends. CDR3 protein: CASSPPEETQYF. The DNA for the CDR3 is TGCGCCAGCAGCCCCCCAGAAGAGACCCAGTACTTC.

The chain employs TRBV20-1 and TRBJ1-4; no clear D. V lost 4 bases and J lost 5, with 5 bases in between. In germline, CDR1 is DFQATT, CDR2 SNEGSKA (reference sequence). CDR3 length: 11 residues. In DNA, the CDR3 is TGCAGTGCTACAAAAAATGAAAAACTGTTTTTT. This encodes CSATKNEKLFF.

V gene TRBV15 combines with J gene TRBJ2-6; 9 nucleotides line up with TRBD1. The germline V gene has CDR1 LNHNV and CDR2 YYDKDF (reference sequence). The CDR3 consists of 19 residues. Trimming at V came to 1 base and at J to 0 bases, leaving 7 bases not matched to a gene. The CDR3 protein is CATSRVLDRGSSGANVLTF. CDR3 bases: TGTGCCACCAGCAGAGTTCTGGACAGGGGTAGCTCTGGGGCCAACGTCCTGACTTTC.

V is TRBV21-1 and J is TRBJ2-7; the table's D call, TRBD1, has no DNA check behind it. TRBV21-1 counts as a pseudogene. This CDR3 comprises 20 residues. The CDR3, as DNA: TGTGCCAGCAGCAAAGAAAGTAGGGACAGGGGCCCCGGAGGGACCTACGAGCAGTACTTC. Amino acid sequence: CASSKESRDRGPGGTYEQYF.

The chain links TRBV20-1 to TRBJ2-3; D ambiguous. The CDR3 runs 15 residues. CDR1 DFQATT and CDR2 SNEGSKA come from the germline V gene (reference sequence). V was clipped by 0 bases and J by 3 bases, with 13 bases between them. The CDR3 bases are TGCAGTGCTAGAGATTACGGTAGTGGGACAGATACGCAGTATTTT. Translated: CSARDYGSGTDTQYF.

This clonotype was seen a handful of times. This sequence joins TRBV4-1 and TRBJ2-3; D might be TRBD2 (5 bases). V was cut by 0 bases and J by 6 bases, with 16 bases left in between. Germline V gene sequence: CDR1 MGHRA, CDR2 YSYEKL. The CDR3 is 16 residues long. CDR3 nucleotide sequence: TGCGCCAGCAGCCAAGACAGCACGGGGTCCCCCGATACGCAGTATTTT. Its protein product is CASSQDSTGSPDTQYF.

This clonotype was counted between two and nine times. The genes are TRBV5-6 and TRBJ2-7, with a tentative D call TRBD1 (6 bases). The germline V and J ends were trimmed by 4 bases and 0 bases, with 11 bases remaining between them. Germline V gene sequence: CDR1 SGHDT, CDR2 YYEEEE. The CDR3 length is 14 residues. In DNA, the CDR3 is TGTGCCAGCAGCAATACAGGGTCCTCCTACGAGCAGTACTTC. It specifies CASSNTGSSYEQYF. Together with reference TRBV5-6 and TRBJ2-7, the CDR3 gives the full variable domain: DAGVTQSPTHLIKTRGQQVTLRCSPKSGHDTVSWYQQALGQGPQFIFQYYEEEERQRGNFPDRFSGHQFPNYSSELNVNALLLGDSALYLCASSNTGSSYEQYFGPGTRLTVT.

The rearrangement links TRBV6-1 to TRBJ1-1; 9 bases fit TRBD1. J gave up 6 bases and V 5 bases, and 10 bases lay outside the gene matches. The CDR3 length is 15 residues. CDR1 MNHNS and CDR2 SASEGT come from the germline V gene. The CDR3 protein is CASSPGTGYGPEAFF. The CDR3 DNA follows: TGTGCCAGCAGTCCCGGGACAGGGTATGGACCTGAAGCTTTCTTT.

The chain carries TRBV20-1 and TRBJ1-5, with TRBD1 matching over 12 bases. Trimming cost V 5 bases and J 6 bases; bases outside gene matches: 8. Looked up from germline, CDR1 is DFQATT and CDR2 is SNEGSKA (reference sequence). The CDR3 has 15 residues. In DNA form, the CDR3 reads TGCAGTGCTTACCCGGGACAGGGGGCCATTCAGCCCCAGCATTTT. Encoded protein: CSAYPGQGAIQPQHF.

V usage is TRBV9 and J usage is TRBJ1-1; D is perhaps TRBD1 (5 bases). The CDR3 length is 15 residues. The V end lost 3 bases, the J end lost 6 bases, and 18 bases lay between the germline ends. Germline V gene data show CDR1 as SGDLS and CDR2 as YYNGEE. The CDR3 spells CASSGGDSWVAEAFF. The CDR3 bases are TGTGCCAGCAGCGGAGGGGACTCTTGGGTCGCTGAAGCTTTCTTT.

The chain carries TRBV3-1 and TRBJ1-4; 7 bases are a match to TRBD1. The CDR3 has 17 residues. V dropped 4 bases and J dropped 2; count of bases not matched to a gene: 10. The germline CDR1 and CDR2 sequences are LGHDT and YNNKEL (reference sequence). The CDR3 loop reads CASSLGTDLRTNEKLFF. The CDR3 DNA reads TGTGCCAGCAGCCTCGGGACAGACCTAAGGACTAATGAAAAACTGTTTTTT.

This clonotype appeared a few times. The chain combines TRBV11-2 with TRBJ2-2; 7 nucleotides agree with TRBD1. The J segment lost 6 bases and the V segment lost 5 bases, leaving 9 bases of the junction unmatched. Per the germline V gene, CDR1 is SGHAT and CDR2 is FQNNGV. There are 15 residues in the CDR3. CDR3 nucleotide sequence: TGTGCCAGCAGCAGTGGGACAGTCGGTCCCGGGGAGCTGTTTTTT. Translation gives CASSSGTVGPGELFF.

Only a few counts were recorded for this clonotype. The chain uses TRBV29-1 and TRBJ1-2, with TRBD1 matching 10 bases. The CDR3 has 14 amino acids. CDR1 and CDR2 from the germline V gene are SQVTM and ANQGSEA. Trimming at V came to 6 bases and at J to 8 bases, leaving 12 bases not matched to a gene. This CDR3 is CSVGGTGAPLGYTF. Here the CDR3 DNA reads TGCAGCGTGGGGGGGACAGGGGCCCCTCTGGGCTACACCTTC.

This chain links TRBV4-1 with TRBJ2-7; D possibly corresponds to TRBD1 (6 bases). Germline V gene data show CDR1 as MGHRA and CDR2 as YSYEKL. This CDR3 has 14 residues. The V gene lost 0 bases and the J gene lost 9 bases, with 15 bases spanning the gap. The CDR3 DNA is TGCGCCAGCAGCCAAGACGGGACGGGACAACCGCAGTACTTC. It codes for CASSQDGTGQPQYF.

The chain combines TRBV9 with TRBJ2-2; D is undetermined. Germline V gives CDR1 SGDLS, CDR2 YYNGEE. V was clipped by 6 bases and J by 5 bases, with 14 bases between them. This CDR3 has 14 residues. The CDR3 loop reads CASNKRESTGELFF. The CDR3 DNA reads TGTGCCAGCAACAAGCGTGAGTCTACCGGGGAGCTGTTTTTT.

The chain has TRBV12-3 or TRBV12-4 and TRBJ2-1, with 13 bases that match TRBD2. This CDR3 contains 14 residues. J gave up 6 bases and V 6 bases, and 2 bases lay outside the gene matches. CDR3 region: CASRTSGGTNEQFF. The CDR3 DNA sequence: TGTGCCAGCAGGACTAGCGGGGGGACCAATGAGCAGTTCTTC.

This chain uses TRBV6-5 with TRBJ1-2, with D perhaps TRBD1 (5 bases). Germline-derived CDR1 and CDR2 are MNHEY and SVGAGI. This CDR3 region has 15 residues. Trimming removed 3 bases at V and 4 bases at J, with 15 bases between. CDR3 region: CASSYSSSGGYGYTF. The CDR3 DNA follows: TGTGCCAGCAGTTATTCGAGCAGCGGGGGCTATGGCTACACCTTC.

The rearrangement links TRBV3-1 to TRBJ1-5, with 8 bases aligning to TRBD1. V shed 1 base and J 7 bases; nucleotides not matched to a gene: 3. In germline, CDR1 is LGHDT, CDR2 YNNKEL (reference sequence). CDR3 length: 14 residues. CDR3 residues: CASSQAGGDQPQHF. For the CDR3, the DNA is TGTGCCAGCAGCCAAGCAGGGGGCGACCAGCCCCAGCATTTT.

The chain links TRBV20-1 to TRBJ1-5; tentatively, D is TRBD1 (5 bases). The CDR3 contains 13 residues. CDR1 and CDR2 from the germline V gene are DFQATT and SNEGSKA (reference sequence). V shed 3 bases and J shed 4 bases, with 10 bases lying between them. CDR3 protein: CSARTALNQPQHF. DNA of the CDR3: TGCAGTGCTAGGACAGCCCTAAATCAGCCCCAGCATTTT.